This T cell receptor (beta chain) originates from a study of long-term antiretroviral therapy in people with HIV. Study-wide background: The earliest samples predate the 2015 immediate-ART recommendation by about a decade. Regarding the study as a whole: Clones that had undergone expansion before ART dominated the repertoire at all time points. Possibly under older ART regimens, blood was drawn between about 2004 and 2017.

With respect to this clone: Its antigen remains unknown.

J was trimmed by 1 base and V by 10 bases; bases with no gene match: 11. Germline loops: CDR1 MDHEN, CDR2 SYDVKM. The CDR3 contains 15 residues. At survey level, the immunoSEQ assay was run in its v3.0 version. The table came from immunoSEQ multiplex PCR; TCRdb's copy has only in-frame clones and leaves some out. Here the sample spans tens of thousands of clones, about 88% being singletons. V gene TRBV28 combines with J gene TRBJ2-7; TRBD2 matches 9 bases. The clonotype was recovered from a woman under 30 with HIV. The starting material was unsorted PBMCs, obtained 0.8 years after starting antiretroviral therapy. CDR3: CATFTRGRESYEQYF. The CDR3 nucleotides are TGTGCCACCTTCACCCGCGGGAGGGAATCCTACGAGCAGTACTTC.